Listed below are T cell receptor beta chains from one sample, sequenced in a study of OX40 agonist ivuxolimab in advanced cancers. Here immunoSEQ multiplex PCR was the method, and the copy in TCRdb shows in-frame clones only, minus some. Of 60,000 or so clones detected, roughly 87% appear once; the ten largest clones hold under 20%. Material: CD4+ or CD8+ T cells sorted from blood, obtained in a trial of the OX40 agonist ivuxolimab. The receptor set was obtained from an adult with an advanced solid tumor such as melanoma, head and neck, liver or kidney cancer. The CDR3 runs from the conserved cysteine through the conserved F or W. D genes are given only for firm matches. Size is stated for part of the rows, as once, few or many counts, or as a class when the clone is expanded.

TRBV30,TRBD2,TRBJ2-3,-,TGTGCCTGGACCCGCGGGGCGGGAGCCACAGATACGCAGTATTTT,CAWTRGAGATDTQYF
TRBV7-2,TRBD2,TRBJ2-2,-,TGTGCCAGCAGCCCCTCGGGACTAGCGGGAGGGTTGGCCGGGGAGCTGTTTTTT,CASSPSGLAGGLAGELFF
TRBV4-3,-,TRBJ1-2,-,TGCGCCAGCAGCCAATTCCCCCGGGACAAGAACTATGGCTACACCTTC,CASSQFPRDKNYGYTF
TRBV4-1,-,TRBJ2-2,-,TGCGCCAGCAGCCCAAAGCCCGTTTGGGGGGAGAACACCGGGGAGCTGTTTTTT,CASSPKPVWGENTGELFF
TRBV6-5,-,TRBJ1-3,-,TGTGCCAGCAGTCAACAGGGAGATGGAAACACCATATATTTT,CASSQQGDGNTIYF
TRBV6-6,TRBD1,TRBJ1-5,once,TGTGCCAGCACACAGGGGGGCAATCAGCCCCAGCATTTT,CASTQGGNQPQHF
TRBV7-9,TRBD1,TRBJ2-7,-,TGTGCCGGACAGGGGAATTCCCCGTACGAGCAGTACTTC,CAGQGNSPYEQYF
TRBV5-8,TRBD1,TRBJ2-7,many,TGTGCCAGCAGCCCAATGGGACAGACCTACGAGCAGTACTTC,CASSPMGQTYEQYF
TRBV5-1,TRBD1,TRBJ1-4,-,TGCGCCAGCAGCTTACCGGGACAGTCAGATGAAAAACTGTTTTTT,CASSLPGQSDEKLFF
TRBV14,TRBD1,TRBJ1-6,-,TGTGCCAGCAGCCAAGACCCAGGGACAGGGGGCATTTCACCCCTCCACTTT,CASSQDPGTGGISPLHF
TRBV6-6,-,TRBJ2-7,-,TGTGCCAGCAGTCTCACCCGGGACCCCCCCGACGAGCAGTACTTC,CASSLTRDPPDEQYF
TRBV5-8,TRBD2,TRBJ2-3,-,TGTGCCAGCAGCATTGAAGCGGGAGCGGGTACAGATACGCAGTATTTT,CASSIEAGAGTDTQYF
TRBV18,-,TRBJ1-6,once,TGTGCCAGCTCACCGCCAGGTTCCTATAATTCACCCCTCCACTTT,CASSPPGSYNSPLHF
TRBV6-4,TRBD1,TRBJ1-6,few,TGTGCCAGCAGTGACGGACAGGGGAATTCACCCCTCCACTTT,CASSDGQGNSPLHF
TRBV7-8,-,TRBJ2-4,-,TGTGCCACCGGGACATCACGGACCTTAGCCAAAAACATTCAGTACTTC,CATGTSRTLAKNIQYF
TRBV11-2,TRBD2,TRBJ2-2,-,TGTGCCAGCAGCCCTTATAGGCGCCTAGCGGGAGTCGCCGGGGAGCTGTTTTTT,CASSPYRRLAGVAGELFF
TRBV5-1,TRBD1,TRBJ1-4,-,TGCGCCAGCAGCTTCTCAGGGGGTGCAACTAATGAAAAACTGTTTTTT,CASSFSGGATNEKLFF
TRBV5-1,-,TRBJ1-1,-,TGCGCCAGCAGCTTGGCCGCGGGTACCAACACTGAAGCTTTCTTT,CASSLAAGTNTEAFF
TRBV7-3,-,TRBJ2-7,-,TGTGCCAGCAGCTTTGATCCTGGACCCTACGAGCAGTACTTC,CASSFDPGPYEQYF
TRBV29-1,-,TRBJ1-3,-,TGCAGCGTTGGACACCCTGGAAACACCATATATTTT,CSVGHPGNTIYF
TRBV5-8,-,TRBJ2-7,once,TGTGCCAGCAGCTTGGTACTCAAGAACGAGCAGTACTTC,CASSLVLKNEQYF
TRBV30,TRBD1,TRBJ1-4,once,TGTGCCTGGAGTCCACGAACATACCGGGACAGCTATAATGAAAAACTGTTTTTT,CAWSPRTYRDSYNEKLFF
TRBV6-6,-,TRBJ1-2,-,TGTGCCAGCAGTACGAGTGGACCGGACTATGGCTACACCTTC,CASSTSGPDYGYTF
TRBV5-1,TRBD2,TRBJ2-1,-,TGCGCCAGCAGCTTGGCGACTAGCGGGAGTACTGAGCAGTTCTTC,CASSLATSGSTEQFF
TRBV6-1,-,TRBJ1-5,-,TGTGCCAGCAGTGAATGGGACCCGTCGATTCCCCAGCATTTT,CASSEWDPSIPQHF
TRBV18,-,TRBJ2-7,-,TGTGCCAGCTCACCACTTAGCCAGGGCTACGAGCAGTACTTC,CASSPLSQGYEQYF
TRBV30,-,TRBJ2-1,-,TGTGCCTGGTCCTGGGCCTACAATGAGCAGTTCTTC,CAWSWAYNEQFF
TRBV27,-,TRBJ2-7,-,TGTGCCAGCAGTTCTTCAGCGACTTACGAGCAGTACTTC,CASSSSATYEQYF
TRBV28,TRBD1,TRBJ2-3,-,TGTGCCAGCAGTGTCCGGGACAGGGGCCCAGCAGATACGCAGTATTTT,CASSVRDRGPADTQYF
TRBV6-5,TRBD2,TRBJ2-7,-,TGTGCCAGCAGTTACTCGACTAGCGGGAGCGACGAGCAGTACTTC,CASSYSTSGSDEQYF
TRBV7-8,-,TRBJ2-7,-,TGTGCCAGCAGCTTAGGCGCTTTGATCTACGAGCAGTACTTC,CASSLGALIYEQYF
TRBV19,-,TRBJ1-5,few,TGTGCCAGTAGTCCATGGACGGCCAAATGGCCCCAGCATTTT,CASSPWTAKWPQHF
TRBV13,-,TRBJ2-3,-,TGTGCCAGCAGCTTAGACAGGGTGGATACGCAGTATTTT,CASSLDRVDTQYF
TRBV6-6,-,TRBJ2-7,-,TGTGCCATATGCCGGATTGTGGGCTACGAGCAGTACTTC,CAICRIVGYEQYF
TRBV2,-,TRBJ2-2,-,TGTGCCAGCACCGAAAGGAGGACCTCAAACACCGGGGAGCTGTTTTTT,CASTERRTSNTGELFF
TRBV11-2,-,TRBJ1-1,-,TGTGCCAGCAGCTTAGCATCCATCTCGGCGGCTTTCTTT,CASSLASISAAFF
TRBV28,TRBD1,TRBJ2-5,once,TGTGCCAGCAGGGAAATAGGACAGGGCGAAGAGACCCAGTACTTC,CASREIGQGEETQYF
TRBV6-4,-,TRBJ1-5,-,TGTGCCAGCAGTGAAACGTGGGGCAATCAGCCCCAGCATTTT,CASSETWGNQPQHF
TRBV28,TRBD1,TRBJ2-1,few,TGTGCCAGCAGTTTATTAAGGGACAGGGGGCTTTTGAGCAGTTTCTTC,CASSLLRDRGLLSSFF
TRBV5-4,TRBD1,TRBJ2-7,-,TGTGCCAGCAGCACAGGACAGGGGGCCTACTACGAGCAGTACTTC,CASSTGQGAYYEQYF
TRBV7-2,-,TRBJ1-1,-,TGTGCCAGCAGCATCAACACCTACACTGAAGCTTTCTTT,CASSINTYTEAFF
TRBV12-5,TRBD1,TRBJ2-7,once,TGTGCTAGTGGTTTGGACAGGGGATACGAGCAGTACTTC,CASGLDRGYEQYF
TRBV7-9,TRBD1,TRBJ2-3,-,TGTGCCAGCAGCCGCGGACAGGGGGCCTACACAGATACGCAGTATTTT,CASSRGQGAYTDTQYF
TRBV2,TRBD1,TRBJ2-1,-,TGTGCCAGCAGGCCGGGACAGGCCTACAATGAGCAGTTCTTC,CASRPGQAYNEQFF
TRBV18,-,TRBJ2-6,-,TGTGCCAGCTCACCAAGAATAAGCTCTGGGGCCAACGTCCTGACTTTC,CASSPRISSGANVLTF
TRBV30,-,TRBJ2-5,-,TGTGCCTGGAGAATGTCTGGACTAGGAGGGGGGACCCAGTACTTC,CAWRMSGLGGGTQYF
TRBV29-1,TRBD1,TRBJ2-7,-,TGCAGCGTTGAATCGGACAGGGGGTCGCAGTACTTC,CSVESDRGSQYF
TRBV5-1,-,TRBJ2-3,-,TGCGCCAGCAGAATGGAGGCCAGGGCAGCAGATACGCAGTATTTT,CASRMEARAADTQYF
TRBV21-1,-,TRBJ2-1,-,TGTGCCAGCAGCACAAAAAAGGGGGGGGTTTGCTCCTACAATGAGCAGTTCTTC,CASSTKKGGVCSYNEQFF